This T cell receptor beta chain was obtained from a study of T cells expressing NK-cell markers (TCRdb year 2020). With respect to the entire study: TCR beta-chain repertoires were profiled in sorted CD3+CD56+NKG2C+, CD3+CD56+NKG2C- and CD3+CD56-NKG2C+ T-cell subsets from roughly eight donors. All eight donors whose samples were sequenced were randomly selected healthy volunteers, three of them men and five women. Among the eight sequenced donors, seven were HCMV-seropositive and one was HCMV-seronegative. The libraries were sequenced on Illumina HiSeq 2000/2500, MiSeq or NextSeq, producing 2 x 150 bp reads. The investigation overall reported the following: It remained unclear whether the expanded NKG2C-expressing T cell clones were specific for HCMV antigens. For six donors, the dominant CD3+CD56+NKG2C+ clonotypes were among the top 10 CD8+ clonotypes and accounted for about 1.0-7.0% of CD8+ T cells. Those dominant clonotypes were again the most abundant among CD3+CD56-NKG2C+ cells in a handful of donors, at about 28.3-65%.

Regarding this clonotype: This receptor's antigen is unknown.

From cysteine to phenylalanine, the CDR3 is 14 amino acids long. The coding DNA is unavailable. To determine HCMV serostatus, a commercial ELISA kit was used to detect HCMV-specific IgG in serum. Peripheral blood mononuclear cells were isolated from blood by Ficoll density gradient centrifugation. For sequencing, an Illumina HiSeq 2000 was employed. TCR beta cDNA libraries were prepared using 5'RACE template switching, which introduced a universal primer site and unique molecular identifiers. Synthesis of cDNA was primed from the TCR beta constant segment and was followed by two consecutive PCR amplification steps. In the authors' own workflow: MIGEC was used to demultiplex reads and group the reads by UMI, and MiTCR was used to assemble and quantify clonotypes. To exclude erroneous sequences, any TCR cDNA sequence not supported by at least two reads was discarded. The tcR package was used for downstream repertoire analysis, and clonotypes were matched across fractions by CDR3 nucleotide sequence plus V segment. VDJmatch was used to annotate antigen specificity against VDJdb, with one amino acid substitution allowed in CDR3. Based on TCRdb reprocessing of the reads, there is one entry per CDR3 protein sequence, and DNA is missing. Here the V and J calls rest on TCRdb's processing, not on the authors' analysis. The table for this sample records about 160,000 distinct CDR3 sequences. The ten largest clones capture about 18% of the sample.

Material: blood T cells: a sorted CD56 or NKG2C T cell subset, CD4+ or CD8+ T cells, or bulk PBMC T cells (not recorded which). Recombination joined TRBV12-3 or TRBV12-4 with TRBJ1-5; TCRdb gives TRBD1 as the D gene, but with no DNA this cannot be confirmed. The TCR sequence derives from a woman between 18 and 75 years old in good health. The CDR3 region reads CASRPGTDNQPQHF.